This T cell receptor (beta chain) was captured in a study of T-cell reconstitution after alpha-beta-depleted transplantation in children. Turning to this clonotype: What it recognizes is unknown.

The study, taken as a whole, reports: There were some patients whose high TCRbeta diversity at day 60 came from surviving recipient T cells and thymic progenitors. Reports say that about two months after transplant, the alpha-beta T cells came out of several hundred graft clones that had expanded. By one year post-transplant, T-cell counts and diversity largely arose from T cells that were newly produced.

Unique molecular identifiers were built into the TCRbeta library. TCRdb called the PCR reads again in MiXCR, with one record for every CDR3 protein. The sample lists 500,000 to 650,000 distinct CDR3 sequences, approximately 10% occurring once. The CDR3 spans 16 residues. Deletions cut 0 bases from V and 0 bases from J, with 9 bases between. The germline CDR1 and CDR2 sequences are MNHEY and SVGAGI. Sample: PBMCs, mostly from graft donor cells, taken 180 days after TCRalphabeta/CD19-depleted stem cell transplant. This receptor was taken from a female patient aged 2-10 years who had a stem cell transplant for aplastic anemia, so the T cells may come from the graft donor. The J gene is TRBJ1-3, the V gene TRBV6-5; D not certain. For the CDR3, the DNA is TGTGCCAGCAGTTACTCCAAGGATTACTCTGGAAACACCATATATTTT. Translating it yields CASSYSKDYSGNTIYF.